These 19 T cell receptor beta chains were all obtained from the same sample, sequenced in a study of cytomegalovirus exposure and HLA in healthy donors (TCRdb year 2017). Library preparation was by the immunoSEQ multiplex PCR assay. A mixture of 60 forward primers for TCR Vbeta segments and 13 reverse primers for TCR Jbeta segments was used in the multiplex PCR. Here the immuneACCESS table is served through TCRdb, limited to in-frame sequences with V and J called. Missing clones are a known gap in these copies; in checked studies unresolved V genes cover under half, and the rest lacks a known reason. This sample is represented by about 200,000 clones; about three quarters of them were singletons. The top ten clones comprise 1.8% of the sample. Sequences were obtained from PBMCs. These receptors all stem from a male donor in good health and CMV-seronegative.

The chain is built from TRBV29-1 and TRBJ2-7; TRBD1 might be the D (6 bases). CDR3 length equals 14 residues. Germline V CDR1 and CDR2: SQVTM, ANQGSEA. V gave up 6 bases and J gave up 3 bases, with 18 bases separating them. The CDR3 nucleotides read TGCAGCGTAGCTACAGGGACGGTCGTCTACGAGCAGTACTTC. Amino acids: CSVATGTVVYEQYF.

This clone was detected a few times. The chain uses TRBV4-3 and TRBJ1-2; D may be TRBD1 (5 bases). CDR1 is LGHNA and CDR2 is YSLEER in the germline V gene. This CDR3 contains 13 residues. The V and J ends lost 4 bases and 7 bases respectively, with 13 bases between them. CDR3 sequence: CASSPEQDRGYTF. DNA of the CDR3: TGCGCCAGCAGCCCCGAACAGGATCGTGGCTACACCTTC.

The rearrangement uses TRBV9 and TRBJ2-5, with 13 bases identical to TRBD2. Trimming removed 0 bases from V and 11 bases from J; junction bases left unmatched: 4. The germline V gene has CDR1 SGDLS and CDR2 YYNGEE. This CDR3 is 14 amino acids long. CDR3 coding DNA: TGTGCCAGCAGCGTAGGCGCGACTAGCGGGGGGCAGTACTTC. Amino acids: CASSVGATSGGQYF.

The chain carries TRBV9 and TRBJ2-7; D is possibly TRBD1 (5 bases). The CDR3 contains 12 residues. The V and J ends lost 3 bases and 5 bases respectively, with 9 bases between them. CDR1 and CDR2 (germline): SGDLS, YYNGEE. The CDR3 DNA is TGTGCCAGCAGCGGACAGAACAACGAGCAGTACTTC. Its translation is CASSGQNNEQYF.

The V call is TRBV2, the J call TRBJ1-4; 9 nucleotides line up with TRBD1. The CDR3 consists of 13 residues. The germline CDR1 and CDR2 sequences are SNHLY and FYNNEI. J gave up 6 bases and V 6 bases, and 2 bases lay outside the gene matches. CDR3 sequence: CASRRTGDEKLFF. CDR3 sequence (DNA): TGTGCCAGCAGAAGGACAGGGGATGAAAAACTGTTTTTT.

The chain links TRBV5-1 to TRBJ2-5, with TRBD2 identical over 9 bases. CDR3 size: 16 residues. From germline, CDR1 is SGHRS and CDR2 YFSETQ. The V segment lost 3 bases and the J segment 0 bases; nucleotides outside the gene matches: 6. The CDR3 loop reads CASSSKLAGYQETQYF. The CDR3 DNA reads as TGCGCCAGCAGCTCGAAACTAGCGGGTTACCAAGAGACCCAGTACTTC.

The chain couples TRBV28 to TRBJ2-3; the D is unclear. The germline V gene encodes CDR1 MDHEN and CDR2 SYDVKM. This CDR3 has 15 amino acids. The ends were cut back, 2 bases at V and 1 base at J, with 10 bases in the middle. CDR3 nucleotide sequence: TGTGCCAGCAGTTTAATTTCTTCTCGCACAGATACGCAGTATTTT. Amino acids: CASSLISSRTDTQYF.

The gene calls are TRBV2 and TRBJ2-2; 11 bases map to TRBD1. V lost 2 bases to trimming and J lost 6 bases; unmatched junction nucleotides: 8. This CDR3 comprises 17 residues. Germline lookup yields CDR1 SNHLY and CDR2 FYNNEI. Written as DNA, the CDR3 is TGTGCCAGCAGTGAACTTGGCGGGACAGGGGGACCCGGGGAGCTGTTTTTT. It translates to CASSELGGTGGPGELFF.

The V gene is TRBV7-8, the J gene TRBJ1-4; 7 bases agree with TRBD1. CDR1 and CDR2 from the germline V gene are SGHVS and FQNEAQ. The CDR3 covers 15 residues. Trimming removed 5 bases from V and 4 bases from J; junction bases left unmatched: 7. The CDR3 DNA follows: TGTGCCAGCAGCCCCGGGACAGACTATAATGAAAAACTGTTTTTT. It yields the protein CASSPGTDYNEKLFF.

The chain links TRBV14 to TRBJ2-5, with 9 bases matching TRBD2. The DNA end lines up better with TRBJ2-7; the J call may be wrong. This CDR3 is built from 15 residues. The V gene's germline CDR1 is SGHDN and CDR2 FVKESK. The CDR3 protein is CASSKVGTSINEQYF. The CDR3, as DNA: TGTGCCAGCAGCAAGGTCGGGACTAGCATCAACGAGCAGTACTTC.

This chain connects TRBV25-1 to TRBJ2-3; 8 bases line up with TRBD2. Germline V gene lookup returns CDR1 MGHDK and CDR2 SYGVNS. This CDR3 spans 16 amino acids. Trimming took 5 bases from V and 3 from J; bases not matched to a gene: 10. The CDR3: CASSRRGGSETDTQYF. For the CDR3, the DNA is TGTGCCAGCAGTAGACGGGGGGGCTCAGAGACAGATACGCAGTATTTT.

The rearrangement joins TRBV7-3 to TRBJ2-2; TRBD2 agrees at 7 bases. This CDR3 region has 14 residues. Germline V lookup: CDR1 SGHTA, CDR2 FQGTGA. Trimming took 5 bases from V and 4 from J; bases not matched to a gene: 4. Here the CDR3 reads CASSPSGGTGELFF. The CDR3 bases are TGTGCCAGCAGCCCCTCGGGGGGCACCGGGGAGCTGTTTTTT.

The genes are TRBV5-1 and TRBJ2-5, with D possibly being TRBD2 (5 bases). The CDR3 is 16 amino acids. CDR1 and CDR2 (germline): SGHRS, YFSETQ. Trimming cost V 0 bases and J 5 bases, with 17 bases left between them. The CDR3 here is CASSLASTSGLETQYF. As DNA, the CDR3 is TGCGCCAGCAGCTTGGCCTCAACTAGTGGGTTGGAGACCCAGTACTTC.

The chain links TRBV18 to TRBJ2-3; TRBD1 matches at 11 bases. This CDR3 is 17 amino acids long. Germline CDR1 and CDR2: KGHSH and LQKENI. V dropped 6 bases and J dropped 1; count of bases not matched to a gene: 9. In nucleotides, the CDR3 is TGTGCCAGCTCGTTCCTGGACAGGGGGCTCGGCACAGATACGCAGTATTTT. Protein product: CASSFLDRGLGTDTQYF.

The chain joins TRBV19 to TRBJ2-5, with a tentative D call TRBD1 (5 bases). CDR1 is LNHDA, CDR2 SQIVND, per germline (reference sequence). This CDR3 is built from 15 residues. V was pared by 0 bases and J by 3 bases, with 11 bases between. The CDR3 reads CASSIDQGVKETQYF. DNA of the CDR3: TGTGCCAGTAGTATAGATCAAGGGGTAAAAGAGACCCAGTACTTC.

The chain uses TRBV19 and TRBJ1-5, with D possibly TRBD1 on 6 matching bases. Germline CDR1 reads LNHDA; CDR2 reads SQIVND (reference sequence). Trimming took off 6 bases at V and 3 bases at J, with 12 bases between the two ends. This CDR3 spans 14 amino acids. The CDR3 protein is CASRWRTANQPQHF. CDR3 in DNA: TGTGCCAGTAGATGGCGGACAGCCAATCAGCCCCAGCATTTT.

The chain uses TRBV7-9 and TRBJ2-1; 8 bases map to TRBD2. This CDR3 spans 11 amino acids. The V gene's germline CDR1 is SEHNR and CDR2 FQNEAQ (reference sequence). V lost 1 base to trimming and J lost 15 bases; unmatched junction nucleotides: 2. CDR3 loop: CASSLGGGWFF. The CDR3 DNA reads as TGTGCCAGCAGCTTAGGCGGGGGGTGGTTCTTC.

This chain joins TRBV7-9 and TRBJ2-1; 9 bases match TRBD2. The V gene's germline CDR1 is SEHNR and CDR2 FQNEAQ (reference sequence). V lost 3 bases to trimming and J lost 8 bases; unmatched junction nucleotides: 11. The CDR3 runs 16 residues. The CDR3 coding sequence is TGTGCCAGCAGCTTGGGGACTAGCCCATATTCCGATGAGCAGTTCTTC. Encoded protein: CASSLGTSPYSDEQFF.

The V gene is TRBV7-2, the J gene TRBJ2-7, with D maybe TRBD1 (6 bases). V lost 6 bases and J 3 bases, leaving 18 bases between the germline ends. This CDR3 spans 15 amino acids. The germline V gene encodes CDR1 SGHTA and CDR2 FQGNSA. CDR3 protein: CASRRNPGANYEQYF. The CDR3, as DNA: TGTGCCAGCAGGCGCAACCCAGGGGCAAACTACGAGCAGTACTTC.